This entry is about one TCR beta chain. A much bigger clone sits one base away, suggesting this may be a read error. The record originates from a study of T-cell reconstitution after alpha-beta-depleted transplantation in children. Using unique molecular identifiers, the investigators prepared the TCRbeta library. Via MiXCR, TCRdb re-called the PCR reads, giving one row per CDR3 protein. Of 200,000 to 300,000 distinct CDR3 sequences in the sample, about 11% are singletons; the top ten hold approximately 2.4%. This CDR3 has 14 amino acids. V lost 6 bases, J lost 1 base, and 5 bases stayed unmatched. Looked up from germline, CDR1 is SQVTM and CDR2 is ANQGSEA.

Specimen: PBMCs from the stem cell graft donor, collected from the stem cell graft. The chain links TRBV29-1 to TRBJ2-1, with 8 bases aligning to TRBD1. The TCR originated in a human donor who donated a stem cell graft to a child with acute lymphoblastic leukemia. In nucleotides, the CDR3 is TGCAGCGTCGCAGGGGGCAGATCCTACAATGAGCAGTTCTTC. It is translated as CSVAGGRSYNEQFF.